This TCR beta chain was recorded in a study of blood T cell repertoires in COVID-19. Across the study: Sites across the United States, Italy and Spain contributed samples from acute and convalescent COVID-19. Sample material is recorded as cDNA or gDNA derived from T cells, B-cell-depleted T cells, or PBMCs.

CDR3 length: 15 amino acids. V was clipped by 6 bases and J by 2 bases, with 17 bases between them. The germline V gene has CDR1 KGHSH and CDR2 LQKENI. Cohorts were determined from participant-reported clinical history. TCRdb's table, derived via immunoSEQ multiplex PCR, lists solely in-frame clones and lacks some. This table holds about 250,000 clones, 88% found once. Sample: PBMCs or T cells enriched from blood (not recorded which). V usage is TRBV18 and J usage is TRBJ2-7, with D possibly TRBD2 on 7 matching bases. The source is a woman in her 40s who had been exposed to COVID-19. DNA of the CDR3: TGTGCCAGCTCCGACCGGGGGGCGCGGGCCTACGAGCAGTACTTC. It codes for CASSDRGARAYEQYF.